Below, 11 T cell receptor beta chains from the same sample are listed, as sequenced in a study of T cell changes during pregnancy in multiple sclerosis. Produced via immunoSEQ multiplex PCR; TCRdb's table is partial and in-frame only. The repertoire includes roughly 40,000 clones, approximately 92% of them detected once, and about 0.48% sits in the top ten. Material: CD4+ T cells from peripheral blood mononuclear cells, obtained in the second trimester of pregnancy. The origin of the receptors is a female donor in good health, enrolled as a control in a pregnancy study.

The chain carries TRBV28 and TRBJ2-1, with 10 bases lining up with TRBD2. Germline CDR1 MDHEN, CDR2 SYDVKM. Germline trimming cut 3 bases from V and 6 bases from J; bases unmatched to any gene: 5. This CDR3 has 15 amino acids. CDR3 sequence reads: CASSLISGRGNEQFF. The DNA of the CDR3 is TGTGCCAGCAGTTTGATCAGCGGGAGGGGCAATGAGCAGTTCTTC.

The rearrangement uses TRBV4-1 and TRBJ1-2; TRBD1 matches 7 bases. Germline-derived CDR1 and CDR2 are MGHRA and YSYEKL. The CDR3 contains 14 residues. J lost 6 bases, V lost 0 bases, and 4 bases had no gene match. The CDR3 region is CASSQEWTGDGYTF. The CDR3 DNA sequence: TGCGCCAGCAGCCAAGAGTGGACAGGCGATGGCTACACCTTC.

The CDR3 DNA reads as TGTGCCAGCAGTACAACCAGCGGGGAGCTGTTTTTT. Amino acid sequence: CASSTTSGELFF. This chain joins TRBV28 and TRBJ2-2; the D is unclear. The CDR3 length is 12 residues. Germline-derived CDR1 and CDR2 are MDHEN and SYDVKM. Between the trimmed V and J ends, which lost 5 bases and 7 bases, there was a span of 8 bases.

The chain has TRBV7-3 and TRBJ2-3; the match to TRBD2 covers 8 bases. CDR1 is SGHTA, CDR2 FQGTGA, per germline. The V segment lost 2 bases and the J segment 0 bases; nucleotides outside the gene matches: 7. The CDR3 loop spans 17 amino acids. In DNA form, the CDR3 reads TGTGCCAGCAGCTTACCCGGGGGGGGACCTAGCACAGATACGCAGTATTTT. This translates into CASSLPGGGPSTDTQYF. The full variable domain, completed using reference TRBV7-3 and TRBJ2-3, is GAGVSQTPSNKVTEKGKYVELRCDPISGHTALYWYRQSLGQGPEFLIYFQGTGAADDSGLPNDRFFAVRPEGSVSTLKIQRTERGDSAVYLCASSLPGGGPSTDTQYFGPGTRLTVL.

This sequence joins TRBV28 and TRBJ2-6; 8 bases match TRBD1. The CDR3 extends over 16 amino acids. V was pared by 2 bases and J by 2 bases, with 2 bases of the junction left unmatched. Germline CDR1 reads MDHEN; CDR2 reads SYDVKM. DNA for the CDR3: TGTGCCAGCAGTTTAGCGACAGGGGCTGGGGCCAACGTCCTGACTTTC. It is translated as CASSLATGAGANVLTF.

This chain uses TRBV4-1 with TRBJ1-5; 7 positions agree with TRBD1. CDR3 length: 13 residues. J was trimmed by 6 bases and V by 4 bases; bases with no gene match: 3. The germline V gene has CDR1 MGHRA and CDR2 YSYEKL. The CDR3 coding sequence is TGCGCCAGCAGCCCCGACAGGGCTCAGCCCCAGCATTTT. Translated, it gives CASSPDRAQPQHF.

The J gene is TRBJ2-5, the V gene TRBV18; 7 nucleotides align to TRBD2. Germline CDR1 KGHSH, CDR2 LQKENI. The ends lost 3 bases at V and 2 bases at J; junction bases unmatched: 12. The CDR3 spans 17 residues. The CDR3 DNA sequence: TGTGCCAGCTCACCCGAGCTCAGCGGGGCAGTACAAGAGACCCAGTACTTC. It codes for CASSPELSGAVQETQYF.

V is TRBV7-3 and J is TRBJ2-5; tentatively, D is TRBD2 (6 bases). Between the trimmed V and J ends, which lost 5 bases and 0 bases, there was a span of 7 bases. Germline CDR1 is SGHTA and CDR2 is FQGTGA. CDR3 length: 13 amino acids. Here the CDR3 reads CASSRDYQETQYF. CDR3 bases: TGTGCCAGCAGCCGGGACTACCAAGAGACCCAGTACTTC. The whole variable domain, remainder taken from reference TRBV7-3 and TRBJ2-5, is GAGVSQTPSNKVTEKGKYVELRCDPISGHTALYWYRQSLGQGPEFLIYFQGTGAADDSGLPNDRFFAVRPEGSVSTLKIQRTERGDSAVYLCASSRDYQETQYFGPGTRLLVL.

A single count supports this clone. The chain has TRBV5-1 and TRBJ2-3; 14 bases line up with TRBD2. CDR3 length: 16 residues. Germline CDR1 SGHRS, CDR2 YFSETQ. V dropped 3 bases and J dropped 4; count of bases not matched to a gene: 4. The CDR3 is CASSYRGLAGADTQYF. CDR3 sequence (DNA): TGCGCCAGCAGCTACCGGGGACTAGCGGGAGCAGATACGCAGTATTTT. Full variable domain (remainder filled in from reference TRBV5-1 and TRBJ2-3): KAGVTQTPRYLIKTRGQQVTLSCSPISGHRSVSWYQQTPGQGLQFLFEYFSETQRNKGNFPGRFSGRQFSNSRSEMNVSTLELGDSALYLCASSYRGLAGADTQYFGPGTRLTVL.

The gene calls are TRBV7-8 and TRBJ2-2; 8 nucleotides align to TRBD2. The J segment lost 1 base and the V segment lost 5 bases, leaving 9 bases of the junction unmatched. Germline V gene sequence: CDR1 SGHVS, CDR2 FQNEAQ. The CDR3 length is 17 residues. The CDR3 here is CASSPRFSGENTGELFF. The CDR3 coding sequence is TGTGCCAGCAGCCCCCGTTTTAGCGGGGAGAACACCGGGGAGCTGTTTTTT. Looking up the rest from reference TRBV7-8 and TRBJ2-2 gives the full variable domain: GAGVSQSPRYKVAKRGQDVALRCDPISGHVSLFWYQQALGQGPEFLTYFQNEAQLDKSGLPSDRFFAERPEGSVSTLKIQRTQQEDSAVYLCASSPRFSGENTGELFFGEGSRLTVL.

The J gene is TRBJ2-4, the V gene TRBV30, with TRBD2 as a possible D gene (5 bases). Germline V lookup: CDR1 GTSNPN, CDR2 SVGIG (reference sequence). The CDR3 consists of 18 residues. V gave up 3 bases and J gave up 2 bases, with 23 bases separating them. The CDR3 sequence: CAWRNPGVLGMTKNIQYF. The DNA for the CDR3 is TGTGCCTGGAGGAACCCCGGGGTTTTAGGGATGACCAAAAACATTCAGTACTTC. Full variable domain (missing parts from reference TRBV30 and TRBJ2-4): SQTIHQWPATLVQPVGSPLSLECTVEGTSNPNLYWYRQAAGRGLQLLFYSVGIGQISSEVPQNLSASRPQDRQFILSSKKLLLSDSGFYLCAWRNPGVLGMTKNIQYFGAGTRLSVL.